This entry concerns a single T cell receptor beta chain. Its antigen is undetermined. Method: immunoSEQ multiplex PCR; TCRdb's copy keeps in-frame clones and lacks some. The sample holds fewer than 55,000 clones, around 60% seen once. Time point given: week 47, end of study. Mutant IDH1 20-mer peptide, at 300 ug, made up each vaccine dose, with topical imiquimod. The data are from a study of a mutant IDH1 vaccine in newly diagnosed glioma. At the level of the study: Either 4-6 weeks after radiotherapy alone or alongside temozolomide, vaccination was begun. The treated population exhibited a male proportion of about 60%, a female proportion of around 38%, and a mean age of about 40 years. Week 35 was safety follow-up visit V12; week 47 was end-of-study visit V13.

The V and J ends lost 4 bases and 0 bases respectively, with 6 bases between them. The CDR3 runs to 13 residues. From germline, CDR1 is MGHRA and CDR2 YSYEKL. This specimen was peripheral blood mononuclear cells (PBMCs), taken from a glioma patient whose treatment included an IDH1 peptide vaccine. The genes are TRBV4-1 and TRBJ1-1, with a weak D call TRBD1 (5 bases). The receptor comes from a man aged 40-50 years with glioma. Some clones in this sample may be carry-over from other donors' samples. DNA of the CDR3: TGCGCCAGCAGCCTACAGGTGAACACTGAAGCTTTCTTT. As protein: CASSLQVNTEAFF.